This T cell receptor beta chain emerged from a study of CD8+CD57+ T cells in acquired aplastic anemia. In the case of this clonotype: Its antigen is currently unknown.

General study points: Roughly 29 was the count of CD8+ CDR3 sequences that patients shared with controls.

Only patients with CD8+CD57+ cell expansion on flow cytometry were chosen for sequencing. The study sampled blood from patients who had received no therapy. The use of genomic DNA as template underpinned the TCR beta VDJ and CDR3 profiling. TCRdb reanalysed the reads using MiXCR and keeps one entry per CDR3 protein. The sample records 450,000 to 600,000 distinct CDR3 sequences, over 25% being singletons. Sequenced input: sorted CD4+, CD8+, or CD8+CD57+ T cells (not recorded which) from PBMCs. The receptor's source is a human donor with aplastic anemia.

The CDR3 DNA follows: TGTGCCACCAGCAGAGGAACCTCTTCACCCCTCCACTTT. The encoded protein is CATSRGTSSPLHF. The chain carries TRBV15 and TRBJ1-6; D call uncertain. Germline CDR1 reads LNHNV; CDR2 reads YYDKDF (reference sequence). The CDR3 loop spans 13 amino acids. The V end was cut by 1 base, the J end by 9 bases, with 7 bases between.